The clone carrying this T cell receptor beta chain appeared a single time. Its specificity is unknown. The record originates from a study of cytotoxic CD8 clonotypes in ibrutinib-treated CLL. Only in-frame clones appear in the TCRdb table, and some are missing; sequencing was by immunoSEQ multiplex PCR. The sample records around 160,000 clones, over 65% being singletons. The CDR3 is 14 residues long. The germline gives CDR1 LNHDA, CDR2 SQIVND (reference sequence). Losses at the gene ends were 6 bases for V and 0 bases for J; bases not matched to a gene: 4. Frozen-stored PBMCs produced about 2 micrograms of genomic DNA for TCR beta libraries. Study conclusions and caveats: Progressing patients had sampling times that differed from those of sustained-remission patients. The study found baseline clonality above age-matched healthy donors, tracking circulating CD8+ T-cell counts.

Sample: PBMCs, taken after 12 months of ibrutinib treatment. The TCR originated in a human donor with chronic lymphocytic leukemia. The rearrangement uses TRBV19 and TRBJ2-7, with 8 positions matching TRBD1. The CDR3 DNA reads as TGTGCCAGTAGACCGGGACAGGCCTCCTACGAGCAGTACTTC. It is translated as CASRPGQASYEQYF.